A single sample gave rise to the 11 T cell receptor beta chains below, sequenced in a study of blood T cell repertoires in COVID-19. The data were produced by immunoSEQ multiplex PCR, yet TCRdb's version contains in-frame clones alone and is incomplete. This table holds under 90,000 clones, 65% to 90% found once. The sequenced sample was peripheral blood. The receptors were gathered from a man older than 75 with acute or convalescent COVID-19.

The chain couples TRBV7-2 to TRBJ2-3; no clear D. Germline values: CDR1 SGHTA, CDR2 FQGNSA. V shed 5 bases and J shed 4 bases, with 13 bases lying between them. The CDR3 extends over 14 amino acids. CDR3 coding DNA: TGTGCCAGCAGCGAAGACACTGGCCCAGATACGCAGTATTTT. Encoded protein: CASSEDTGPDTQYF.

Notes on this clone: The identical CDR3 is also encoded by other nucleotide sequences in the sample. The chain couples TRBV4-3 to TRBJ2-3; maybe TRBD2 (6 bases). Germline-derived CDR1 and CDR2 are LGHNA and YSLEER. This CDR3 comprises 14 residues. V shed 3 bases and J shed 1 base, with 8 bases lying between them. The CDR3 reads CASSQGGGTDTQYF. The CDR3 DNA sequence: TGCGCCAGCAGCCAGGGCGGGGGCACAGATACGCAGTATTTT.

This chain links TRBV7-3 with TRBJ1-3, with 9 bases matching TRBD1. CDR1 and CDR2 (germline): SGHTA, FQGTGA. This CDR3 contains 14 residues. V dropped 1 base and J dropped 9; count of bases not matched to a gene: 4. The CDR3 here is CASSLRTGEGTIYF. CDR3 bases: TGTGCCAGCAGCTTAAGGACAGGGGAAGGCACCATATATTTT.

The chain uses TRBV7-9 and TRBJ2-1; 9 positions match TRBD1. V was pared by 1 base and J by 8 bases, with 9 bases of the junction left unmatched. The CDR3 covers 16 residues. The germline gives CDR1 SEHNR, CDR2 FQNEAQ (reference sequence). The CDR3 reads CASSLGTGASRDEQFF. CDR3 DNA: TGTGCCAGCAGCTTAGGGACAGGGGCCTCGAGGGATGAGCAGTTCTTC.

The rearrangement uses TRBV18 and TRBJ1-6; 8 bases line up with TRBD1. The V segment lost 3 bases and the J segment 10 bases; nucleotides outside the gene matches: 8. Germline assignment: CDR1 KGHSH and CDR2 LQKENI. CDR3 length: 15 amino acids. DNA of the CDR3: TGTGCCAGCTCACCGGGGACAGGCGTTGGGTCACCCCTCCACTTT. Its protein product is CASSPGTGVGSPLHF.

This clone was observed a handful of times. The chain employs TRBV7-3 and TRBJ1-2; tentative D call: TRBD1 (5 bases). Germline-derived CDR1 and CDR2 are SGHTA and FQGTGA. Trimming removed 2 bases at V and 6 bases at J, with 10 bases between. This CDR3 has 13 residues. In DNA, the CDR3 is TGTGCCAGCAGCTTAGGGGCAATGAATGGCTACACCTTC. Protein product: CASSLGAMNGYTF.

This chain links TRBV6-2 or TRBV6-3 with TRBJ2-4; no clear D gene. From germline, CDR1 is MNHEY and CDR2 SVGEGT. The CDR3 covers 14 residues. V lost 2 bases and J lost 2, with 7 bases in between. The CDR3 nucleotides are TGTGCCAGCAGTTACAAACATCCCAAAAACATTCAGTACTTC. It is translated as CASSYKHPKNIQYF.

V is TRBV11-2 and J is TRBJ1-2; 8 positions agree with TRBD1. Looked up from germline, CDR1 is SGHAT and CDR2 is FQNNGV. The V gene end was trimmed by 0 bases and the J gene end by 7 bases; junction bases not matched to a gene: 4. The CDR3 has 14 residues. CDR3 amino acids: CASSLDRGPGGYTF. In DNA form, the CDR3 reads TGTGCCAGCAGCTTAGACAGGGGGCCGGGTGGCTACACCTTC.

CDR3 sequence (DNA): TGTGCCAGCAGTTTATCAGACTCCGGTGGCTACACCTTC. As protein: CASSLSDSGGYTF. V gene TRBV28 combines with J gene TRBJ1-2; D remains unclear. V was trimmed by 1 base and J by 7 bases, leaving 10 bases between them. The CDR3 totals 13 residues. Per germline, CDR1 MDHEN and CDR2 SYDVKM.

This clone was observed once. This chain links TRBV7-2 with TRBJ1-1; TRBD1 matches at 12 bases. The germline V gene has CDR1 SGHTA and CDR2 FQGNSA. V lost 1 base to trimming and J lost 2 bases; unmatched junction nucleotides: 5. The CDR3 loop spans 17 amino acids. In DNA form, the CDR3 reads TGTGCCAGCAGCTTAGTACCCGGGACAGGGGGCAACACTGAAGCTTTCTTT. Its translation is CASSLVPGTGGNTEAFF. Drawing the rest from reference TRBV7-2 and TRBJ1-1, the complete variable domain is GAGVSQSPSNKVTEKGKDVELRCDPISGHTALYWYRQSLGQGLEFLIYFQGNSAPDKSGLPSDRFSAERTGGSVSTLTIQRTQQEDSAVYLCASSLVPGTGGNTEAFFGQGTRLTVV.

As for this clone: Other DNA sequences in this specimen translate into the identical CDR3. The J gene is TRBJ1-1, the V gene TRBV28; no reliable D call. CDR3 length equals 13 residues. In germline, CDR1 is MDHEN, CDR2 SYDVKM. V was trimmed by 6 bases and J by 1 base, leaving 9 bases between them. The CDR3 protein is CASRSGQNTEAFF. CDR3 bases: TGTGCCAGCAGATCTGGCCAGAACACTGAAGCTTTCTTT.